A selection of T cell receptor beta chains follows, all from one sample in a study of regulatory T cells in long-lasting Graves disease. TCRdb re-called the multiplex PCR reads through MiXCR, storing one row per CDR3 protein. The sample holds roughly 500,000 distinct CDR3 sequences, approximately 21% seen once. This specimen was peripheral blood mononuclear cells (PBMCs), taken when the disease was refractory, from a patient treated with antithyroid drugs. Source of these receptors: a female donor with Graves disease. The conserved cysteine and the conserved F or W are not part of the CDR3 here. Fields, in order: V gene, clone size, J gene, D gene, CDR3 protein. A D gene is named only where the DNA matches it firmly. Clone size is shown for a subset of rows, as once, few, many or a class of expanded clone.

TRBV2,many,TRBJ1-2,-,ASSEGGNYGYT
TRBV5-1,-,TRBJ2-5,TRBD1,ASSLVPGTGGRETQY
TRBV28,many,TRBJ1-1,-,ASSLGSLLGTEAF
TRBV2,many,TRBJ1-1,-,ASKPMNTEAF
TRBV20-1,many,TRBJ1-2,TRBD1,SAPNSRQGDGYT
TRBV2,many,TRBJ2-7,-,ASSESIGGYEQY
TRBV9,-,TRBJ2-5,-,ASSVQGSQETQY
TRBV15,-,TRBJ2-3,TRBD2,ATSRVPGLEDHTDTQY
TRBV6-5,-,TRBJ2-1,TRBD2,ASSYSKRRVAGPNEQF
TRBV29-1,once,TRBJ2-2,TRBD1,SVVGTGGTGELF
TRBV20-1,few,TRBJ1-6,-,SARQARADSPLH
TRBV11-2,few,TRBJ1-4,TRBD1,ASSTGPTGANEKLF
TRBV7-9,-,TRBJ2-2,-,ASISLVGTGELF
TRBV29-1,few,TRBJ2-7,-,SVATGQPYEQY
TRBV3-1,-,TRBJ2-7,-,ASSPTTGYEQY
TRBV10-3,many,TRBJ2-4,TRBD1,AISEQGQPTDIQY
TRBV6-9,-,TRBJ2-7,TRBD1,ASSSLGQYLSYEQY
TRBV7-9,-,TRBJ1-2,-,ASLPQGYVGGYT
TRBV19,few,TRBJ1-5,-,ASSPRGGVAQPQH
TRBV5-1,-,TRBJ1-5,TRBD1,ASRIPGQGHEGQPQH
TRBV6-2/TRBV6-3,many,TRBJ2-7,-,ASSYEGSPYEQY
TRBV12-3/TRBV12-4,-,TRBJ2-7,TRBD2,ASSFGTSGRPEQY
TRBV6-2/TRBV6-3,-,TRBJ1-5,-,ASSSSWGQPQH
TRBV20-1,-,TRBJ2-5,TRBD2,SARDPSGDRETQY